This T cell receptor (beta chain) was recorded in a study of blood T cell repertoires in COVID-19. About the research overall: The study drew acute and convalescent COVID-19 samples from the United States, Italy and Spain.

Measured with immunoSEQ multiplex PCR; TCRdb has only the in-frame clones, and not every one. Of approximately 260,000 clones listed, about 90% are singletons. Germline-derived CDR1 and CDR2 are SGHTA and FQGNSA. Germline trimming cut 6 bases from V and 2 bases from J; bases unmatched to any gene: 3. The length of the CDR3 is 13 residues. Notes on this clone: The same CDR3 also results from other DNA sequences found in this sample.

Those who participated ranged in age from 18 to 89 years and resided in some 24 US areas. This TCR was recovered from a woman under 30 who had recovered from COVID-19. Sequencing was carried out using PBMCs or T cells enriched from blood (not recorded which). The chain has TRBV7-2 and TRBJ1-2, with 7 bases matching TRBD1. The CDR3, as DNA: TGTGCCAGCAGTCCGGACAGGAACTATGGCTACACCTTC. Translating it yields CASSPDRNYGYTF.